These T cell receptor beta chains were read from a single sample in a study of early T cells in non-severe SARS-CoV-2 infection. MiXCR, run by TCRdb on the 5' RACE reads, gives a single entry per CDR3 protein. This sample has over 95,000 distinct CDR3 sequences; 16% occur once, and the top ten carry 1.3%. Sequencing was carried out using whole blood. The receptors were sampled from an adult who was a healthcare worker with PCR-confirmed SARS-CoV-2 infection or an uninfected control (not recorded which). CDR3s include the opening cysteine and the closing phenylalanine or tryptophan. D genes are given only for firm matches. Clone size, where shown, is once, few, many, or a class for clones that have expanded.

CASSVGPMYEQYF	TGTGCCAGCAGCGTAGGCCCAATGTATGAGCAGTACTTC	TRBV9	TRBJ2-7	NA	few
CSVEDGDSGTGELFF	TGCAGCGTTGAAGATGGGGATAGTGGGACCGGGGAGCTGTTTTTT	TRBV29-1	TRBJ2-2	NA	NA
CATSPGGGNTEAFF	TGTGCCACCAGCCCGGGCGGTGGGAACACTGAAGCTTTCTTT	TRBV15	TRBJ1-1	NA	NA
CASSYKGGSYGYTF	TGTGCCAGCAGTTACAAGGGGGGTAGCTATGGCTACACCTTC	TRBV2	TRBJ1-2	NA	few
CASRNPRVLTGELFF	TGCGCCAGCAGAAACCCCCGGGTCCTCACCGGGGAGCTGTTTTTT	TRBV5-1	TRBJ2-2	NA	NA
CASSSWGGNSYNEQFF	TGTGCCAGCAGCTCATGGGGGGGAAACTCCTACAATGAGCAGTTCTTC	TRBV7-8	TRBJ2-1	TRBD2	few
CASSLDTHYEQYF	TGTGCCAGCAGCTTAGACACGCACTACGAGCAGTACTTC	TRBV7-8	TRBJ2-7	NA	few
CSARLAGGTRSTDTQYF	TGCAGTGCGAGACTAGCGGGAGGAACCAGAAGCACAGATACGCAGTATTTT	TRBV20-1	TRBJ2-3	TRBD2	few
CASSQGDNNEKLFF	TGTGCCAGCAGCCAAGGGGACAATAATGAAAAACTGTTTTTT	TRBV4-2	TRBJ1-4	NA	NA
CASSSVSGRKYEQYF	TGTGCCAGCAGCTCCGTGAGCGGGCGTAAATACGAGCAGTACTTC	TRBV7-8	TRBJ2-7	NA	NA
CASSYLRTGGSYGYTF	TGTGCCAGCAGTTACTTACGGACAGGGGGCAGCTATGGCTACACCTTC	TRBV6-5	TRBJ1-2	TRBD1	NA
CSVGGTYGYTF	TGCAGCGTTGGAGGTACCTATGGCTACACCTTC	TRBV29-1	TRBJ1-2	NA	few
CASSLRQENTGELFF	TGTGCCAGCAGCTTACGTCAGGAGAACACCGGGGAGCTGTTTTTT	TRBV7-2	TRBJ2-2	NA	few
CASSFAGGGYNEQFF	TGTGCCAGCAGTTTCGCGGGGGGTGGCTACAATGAGCAGTTCTTC	TRBV28	TRBJ2-1	TRBD2	few
CAISEPTGLDFGYTF	TGTGCCATCAGTGAGCCGACAGGGTTAGACTTTGGCTACACCTTC	TRBV10-3	TRBJ1-2	TRBD1	NA
CASSLGAGVAIEQYF	TGTGCCAGCAGTTTAGGGGCAGGGGTAGCAATCGAGCAGTACTTC	TRBV28	TRBJ2-7	NA	NA
CASSRRQGDYNEQFF	TGTGCCAGCAGCCGAAGACAGGGGGACTACAATGAGCAGTTCTTC	TRBV13	TRBJ2-1	TRBD1	NA
CASRGSDTQYF	TGTGCCAGCAGGGGGTCAGATACGCAGTATTTT	TRBV25-1	TRBJ2-3	NA	few
CSAHGQGNMDYGYTF	TGCAGTGCCCATGGACAGGGGAATATGGACTATGGCTACACCTTC	TRBV20-1	TRBJ1-2	TRBD1	NA
CASSTQGSRSNQPQHF	TGTGCCAGCAGCACACAGGGGAGTAGGAGCAATCAGCCCCAGCATTTT	TRBV5-6	TRBJ1-5	TRBD1	few
CSVEGTGWGYTF	TGCAGCGTTGAGGGTACAGGATGGGGCTACACCTTC	TRBV29-1	TRBJ1-2	NA	few
CASSYGASGNTGELFF	TGTGCCAGCAGTTATGGTGCGTCGGGGAACACCGGGGAGCTGTTTTTT	TRBV6-2/TRBV6-3	TRBJ2-2	NA	NA
CASSLWDLNEQFF	TGTGCCAGCAGCTTATGGGACCTCAATGAGCAGTTCTTC	TRBV7-9	TRBJ2-1	NA	NA
CASSSASGVQYGEQFF	TGTGCCAGCAGCTCAGCTAGCGGGGTTCAGTATGGTGAGCAGTTCTTC	TRBV5-4	TRBJ2-1	TRBD2	NA
CASSDGGPDTQYF	TGTGCCAGCAGTGACGGGGGGCCAGATACGCAGTATTTT	TRBV6-4	TRBJ2-3	NA	medium-sized
CASSPKTGFRYGYTF	TGTGCCAGCAGCCCGAAGACCGGGTTCCGCTATGGCTACACCTTC	TRBV7-2	TRBJ1-2	NA	NA
CASWGAKTQYF	TGTGCCAGCTGGGGGGCGAAGACCCAGTACTTC	TRBV2	TRBJ2-5	NA	NA
CASSHTYQETQYF	TGTGCCAGCAGCCATACCTACCAGGAGACCCAGTACTTC	TRBV7-9	TRBJ2-5	NA	NA
CASSPRGQGFSYEQYF	TGTGCCAGCAGTCCCCGGGGACAGGGCTTCTCCTACGAGCAGTACTTC	TRBV28	TRBJ2-7	TRBD1	NA
CASSLTKVSSYNEQFF	TGTGCCAGCAGCCTCACTAAGGTCTCCTCCTACAATGAGCAGTTCTTC	TRBV3-1	TRBJ2-1	NA	many
CASSQVSGNTEAFF	TGTGCCAGCAGCCAAGTATCGGGAAACACTGAAGCTTTCTTT	TRBV3-1	TRBJ1-1	NA	few
CASSVPGQGVHTEAFF	TGTGCCAGCAGTGTACCGGGACAGGGGGTCCACACTGAAGCTTTCTTT	TRBV28	TRBJ1-1	TRBD1	NA
CASSGLAGTDTQYF	TGTGCCAGCAGCGGACTAGCGGGCACAGATACGCAGTATTTT	TRBV7-2	TRBJ2-3	TRBD2	many
CASSFFGTGIRNTIYF	TGTGCCAGCAGTTTTTTTGGGACAGGGATAAGAAACACCATATATTTT	TRBV28	TRBJ1-3	TRBD1	few
CSAPPTDSLRAKNIQYF	TGCAGTGCTCCCCCGACAGATTCCCTTAGAGCCAAAAACATTCAGTACTTC	TRBV20-1	TRBJ2-4	NA	NA
CASSLAVRGSYNEQFF	TGCGCCAGCAGCTTGGCCGTGCGGGGGTCCTACAATGAGCAGTTCTTC	TRBV5-1	TRBJ2-1	TRBD2	few
CASSLRQGVNIQYF	TGTGCCAGCAGTTTAAGACAGGGGGTAAACATTCAGTACTTC	TRBV28	TRBJ2-4	TRBD1	few
CASSFLALAGGDTGELFF	TGTGCCAGCAGCTTCCTAGCACTAGCGGGAGGAGACACCGGGGAGCTGTTTTTT	TRBV7-9	TRBJ2-2	TRBD2	NA
CASSERRDGSTDTQYF	TGTGCCAGCAGTGAAAGGCGGGACGGAAGCACAGATACGCAGTATTTT	TRBV6-1	TRBJ2-3	NA	NA